A selection of T cell receptor beta chains follows, all from one sample in a study of blood T cell repertoires in COVID-19. Sequencing was performed with immunoSEQ multiplex PCR; in TCRdb, only in-frame clones are kept and a portion is missing. The sample holds fewer than 250,000 clones, 86% seen once. Sequencing was done on a sample of PBMCs or T cells enriched from blood (not recorded which). These receptors were taken from a woman aged 40 to 50 in a cohort exposed to, infected with or recovered from COVID-19 (not recorded which). CDR3s include the opening cysteine and the closing phenylalanine or tryptophan. A D gene is named only where the DNA matches it firmly. Not all rows give a size; the values are once, few, many and, for expanded clones, a class.

v_call: TRBV19; d_call: TRBD1; j_call: TRBJ1-2; clone_size: .; cdr3_aa: CASKTGEGGVGYTF; cdr3_nt: TGTGCCAGCAAGACAGGGGAGGGTGGTGTCGGCTACACCTTC
v_call: TRBV24-1; d_call: TRBD1; j_call: TRBJ2-2; clone_size: .; cdr3_aa: CATSDPGQGDTGELFF; cdr3_nt: TGTGCCACCAGTGACCCGGGACAGGGCGACACCGGGGAGCTGTTTTTT
v_call: TRBV6-2/TRBV6-3; d_call: TRBD2; j_call: TRBJ2-5; clone_size: .; cdr3_aa: CASSPLAGDVETQYF; cdr3_nt: TGTGCCAGCAGCCCCCTAGCGGGGGACGTTGAGACCCAGTACTTC
v_call: TRBV11-2; d_call: TRBD1; j_call: TRBJ2-7; clone_size: .; cdr3_aa: CASSFIPGQGSYEQYF; cdr3_nt: TGTGCCAGCAGCTTCATCCCGGGACAGGGTAGCTACGAGCAGTACTTC
v_call: TRBV28; d_call: .; j_call: TRBJ1-2; clone_size: .; cdr3_aa: CASSAYRQGHAYGYTF; cdr3_nt: TGTGCCAGCAGTGCCTACCGCCAGGGCCACGCTTATGGCTACACCTTC
v_call: TRBV18; d_call: .; j_call: TRBJ1-1; clone_size: once; cdr3_aa: CASSPLKEGVTEAFF; cdr3_nt: TGTGCCAGCTCACCACTCAAGGAAGGGGTCACTGAAGCTTTCTTT
v_call: TRBV4-1; d_call: .; j_call: TRBJ1-2; clone_size: .; cdr3_aa: CASSQDARSTYGYTF; cdr3_nt: TGCGCCAGCAGCCAAGATGCGAGGTCCACCTATGGCTACACCTTC
v_call: TRBV12-5; d_call: TRBD1; j_call: TRBJ1-1; clone_size: .; cdr3_aa: CASGYRGPATEAFF; cdr3_nt: TGTGCTAGTGGCTACAGGGGACCGGCCACTGAAGCTTTCTTT
v_call: TRBV10-2; d_call: .; j_call: TRBJ2-2; clone_size: .; cdr3_aa: CASTFKGFTGELFF; cdr3_nt: TGCGCCAGCACGTTCAAGGGGTTCACCGGGGAGCTGTTTTTT
v_call: TRBV7-9; d_call: TRBD1; j_call: TRBJ2-5; clone_size: .; cdr3_aa: CASSLTGKETQYF; cdr3_nt: TGTGCCAGCAGCTTGACAGGGAAAGAGACCCAGTACTTC
v_call: TRBV7-8; d_call: .; j_call: TRBJ1-1; clone_size: .; cdr3_aa: CASSLGAGSTEAFF; cdr3_nt: TGTGCCAGCAGCTTAGGGGCCGGATCCACTGAAGCTTTCTTT
v_call: TRBV7-2; d_call: TRBD2; j_call: TRBJ2-7; clone_size: .; cdr3_aa: CASSLAPSGSYEQYF; cdr3_nt: TGTGCCAGCAGCTTAGCGCCTAGCGGCTCCTACGAGCAGTACTTC
v_call: TRBV20-1; d_call: .; j_call: TRBJ1-5; clone_size: few; cdr3_aa: CSASSGQVNQPQHF; cdr3_nt: TGCAGTGCTAGTTCAGGCCAGGTCAATCAGCCCCAGCATTTT
v_call: TRBV7-8; d_call: TRBD1; j_call: TRBJ1-1; clone_size: .; cdr3_aa: CASSWPWTGRDTEAFF; cdr3_nt: TGTGCCAGCAGCTGGCCCTGGACAGGGAGGGACACTGAAGCTTTCTTT
v_call: TRBV13; d_call: TRBD1; j_call: TRBJ1-1; clone_size: once; cdr3_aa: CASSRRQGMNTEAFF; cdr3_nt: TGTGCCAGCAGCAGAAGACAGGGGATGAACACTGAAGCTTTCTTT
v_call: TRBV6-1; d_call: .; j_call: TRBJ2-1; clone_size: many; cdr3_aa: CASSEEAGSYNEQFF; cdr3_nt: TGTGCCAGCAGTGAAGAAGCGGGCTCCTACAATGAGCAGTTCTTC
v_call: TRBV20-1; d_call: TRBD1; j_call: TRBJ2-1; clone_size: .; cdr3_aa: CSAIQGTEQFF; cdr3_nt: TGCAGTGCGATACAGGGGACTGAGCAGTTCTTC
v_call: TRBV6-5; d_call: .; j_call: TRBJ1-5; clone_size: .; cdr3_aa: CASAARGGSQPQHF; cdr3_nt: TGTGCCAGCGCGGCCCGGGGAGGGAGTCAGCCCCAGCATTTT
v_call: TRBV5-4; d_call: .; j_call: TRBJ1-1; clone_size: .; cdr3_aa: CASSSVGDTEAFF; cdr3_nt: TGTGCCAGCAGCTCAGTAGGGGACACTGAAGCTTTCTTT
v_call: TRBV5-4; d_call: .; j_call: TRBJ1-3; clone_size: .; cdr3_aa: CASSSGGQTGNTIYF; cdr3_nt: TGTGCCAGCAGCTCGGGCGGGCAAACTGGAAACACCATATATTTT
v_call: TRBV10-2; d_call: TRBD2; j_call: TRBJ2-1; clone_size: .; cdr3_aa: CASSDRGLGYNEQFF; cdr3_nt: TGCGCCAGCAGTGATAGAGGACTAGGGTACAATGAGCAGTTCTTC
v_call: TRBV19; d_call: TRBD2; j_call: TRBJ2-1; clone_size: .; cdr3_aa: CASSIPGLANEQFF; cdr3_nt: TGTGCCAGTAGTATCCCAGGACTAGCAAATGAGCAGTTCTTC
v_call: TRBV2; d_call: .; j_call: TRBJ1-5; clone_size: .; cdr3_aa: CASRDTGNQPQHF; cdr3_nt: TGTGCCAGCAGAGACACGGGCAATCAGCCCCAGCATTTT
v_call: TRBV14; d_call: TRBD2; j_call: TRBJ2-1; clone_size: .; cdr3_aa: CASSQSRAGNNEQFF; cdr3_nt: TGTGCCAGCAGCCAATCACGAGCGGGGAACAATGAGCAGTTCTTC
v_call: TRBV9; d_call: .; j_call: TRBJ2-1; clone_size: few; cdr3_aa: CASCFAGQGEQFF; cdr3_nt: TGTGCCAGCTGTTTCGCGGGGCAGGGTGAGCAGTTCTTC
v_call: TRBV6-1; d_call: TRBD1; j_call: TRBJ1-1; clone_size: .; cdr3_aa: CASSEDRGVVEAFF; cdr3_nt: TGTGCCAGCAGTGAAGACAGGGGTGTAGTAGAAGCTTTCTTT
v_call: TRBV19; d_call: .; j_call: TRBJ1-2; clone_size: .; cdr3_aa: CASSLHRNRLDGYTF; cdr3_nt: TGTGCCAGTAGTTTACACAGAAACCGCTTGGATGGCTACACCTTC
v_call: TRBV2; d_call: TRBD2; j_call: TRBJ2-2; clone_size: .; cdr3_aa: CASLLGGRATGELFF; cdr3_nt: TGTGCCTCACTCCTTGGCGGGAGGGCTACCGGGGAGCTGTTTTTT
v_call: TRBV12-5; d_call: .; j_call: TRBJ2-1; clone_size: .; cdr3_aa: CASGSTGDYNEQFF; cdr3_nt: TGTGCTAGTGGATCCACGGGTGACTACAATGAGCAGTTCTTC
v_call: TRBV3-1/TRBV3-2; d_call: .; j_call: TRBJ2-1; clone_size: .; cdr3_aa: CASSLRSGSYNEQFF; cdr3_nt: TGTGCCAGCAGCCTCCGGAGTGGTTCCTACAATGAGCAGTTCTTC
v_call: TRBV28; d_call: TRBD1; j_call: TRBJ1-2; clone_size: .; cdr3_aa: CASTELQGDYGYTF; cdr3_nt: TGTGCCAGCACTGAGTTGCAGGGGGACTATGGCTACACCTTC